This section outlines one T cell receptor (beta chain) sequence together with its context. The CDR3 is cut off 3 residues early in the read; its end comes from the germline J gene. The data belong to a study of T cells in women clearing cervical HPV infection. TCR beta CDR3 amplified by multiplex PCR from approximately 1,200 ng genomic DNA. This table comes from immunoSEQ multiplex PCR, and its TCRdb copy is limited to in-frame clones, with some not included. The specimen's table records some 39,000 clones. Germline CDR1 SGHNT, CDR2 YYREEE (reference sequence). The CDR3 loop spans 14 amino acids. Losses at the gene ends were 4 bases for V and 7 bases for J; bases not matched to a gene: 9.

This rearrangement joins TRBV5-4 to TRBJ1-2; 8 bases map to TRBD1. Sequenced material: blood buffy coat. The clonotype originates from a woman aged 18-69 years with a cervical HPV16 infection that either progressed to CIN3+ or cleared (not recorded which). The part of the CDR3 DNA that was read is TGTGCCAGCAGCATTCAGGGGGCGAGTGGTGGC. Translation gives CASSIQGASGG. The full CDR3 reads CASSIQGASGGYTF.